Presented here are 7 T cell receptor beta chains from one specimen sequenced in a study of vaccination effects on CD4 cells after COVID-19. The authors isolated CD4+ T cells after around 10 days of culture. As their vaccination, participants received two doses of either BNT162b2 or mRNA-1273. Clones were read by immunoSEQ multiplex PCR, and TCRdb kept only the in-frame ones, dropping some. This table holds more than 55,000 clones, around 73% found once. No antigen has been identified for these receptors. The sequencing here drew on CD4+ T cells from PBMCs cultured without peptide, taken after COVID-19 vaccination. The receptors here all came from a human donor who received a COVID-19 vaccine.

J is TRBJ2-1 and V is TRBV2; 8 nucleotides align to TRBD1. CDR1 is SNHLY, CDR2 FYNNEI, per germline. The CDR3 is 15 residues long. The V segment lost 7 bases and the J segment 0 bases; nucleotides outside the gene matches: 5. This chain's CDR3 is CASTRDRSSYNEQFF. The DNA for the CDR3 is TGTGCCAGCACCCGGGACAGGAGCTCCTACAATGAGCAGTTCTTC.

The CDR3 spells CASSLASRGGTVTQYF. CDR3 nucleotide sequence: TGTGCCAGCAGCTTGGCCTCGCGGGGGGGCACGGTGACGCAGTATTTT. The chain employs TRBV5-6 and TRBJ2-3; 9 bases map to TRBD2. Germline loops: CDR1 SGHDT, CDR2 YYEEEE. The trim removed 0 bases at V and 9 bases at J, leaving 11 bases unmatched. The CDR3 totals 16 residues.

The rearrangement joins TRBV6-1 to TRBJ2-1, with a tentative D call TRBD2 (7 bases). The CDR3 is 17 amino acids. Germline CDR1 is MNHNS and CDR2 is SASEGT. Trimming left V 0 bases short and J 8 bases short, with 20 bases between. This CDR3 is CASSEAGGRETWDEQFF. The CDR3 nucleotides read TGTGCCAGCAGTGAAGCTGGGGGGCGGGAGACGTGGGATGAGCAGTTCTTC.

The V gene is TRBV25-1, the J gene TRBJ2-4; 10 bases agree with TRBD1. Germline V CDR1 and CDR2: MGHDK, SYGVNS. The CDR3 contains 14 residues. The J segment lost 7 bases and the V segment lost 7 bases, leaving 7 bases of the junction unmatched. The CDR3 loop reads CASTPGQGWNIQYF. Written as DNA, the CDR3 is TGTGCCAGCACCCCGGGACAGGGGTGGAACATTCAGTACTTC.

The CDR3 nucleotides read TGTGCCAGCAGTACCCCCGACAGGGTCAGCACCGGGGAGCTGTTTTTT. It translates to CASSTPDRVSTGELFF. The chain combines TRBV28 with TRBJ2-2; TRBD1 matches at 7 bases. The CDR3 has 16 amino acids. Trimming removed 5 bases from V and 4 bases from J; junction bases left unmatched: 10. Germline lookup yields CDR1 MDHEN and CDR2 SYDVKM.

The chain recombines TRBV5-8 with TRBJ2-1; D gene ambiguous. This CDR3 has 11 residues. Trimming stripped 7 bases from V and 5 bases from J, with 7 bases between. Germline lookup yields CDR1 SGHTS and CDR2 YDEGEE. CDR3 residues: CASSGHNEQFF. CDR3 coding DNA: TGTGCCAGCTCAGGACACAATGAGCAGTTCTTC.

The chain combines TRBV19 with TRBJ2-1; D possibly matches TRBD1 or TRBD2 (6 bases each). Trimming left V 11 bases short and J 6 bases short, with 14 bases between. CDR3 length: 12 residues. CDR1 is LNHDA, CDR2 SQIVND, per germline (reference sequence). The CDR3 DNA reads TGTGCCCTAGGGGGGCAGGGCAATGAGCAGTTCTTC. This translates into CALGGQGNEQFF.